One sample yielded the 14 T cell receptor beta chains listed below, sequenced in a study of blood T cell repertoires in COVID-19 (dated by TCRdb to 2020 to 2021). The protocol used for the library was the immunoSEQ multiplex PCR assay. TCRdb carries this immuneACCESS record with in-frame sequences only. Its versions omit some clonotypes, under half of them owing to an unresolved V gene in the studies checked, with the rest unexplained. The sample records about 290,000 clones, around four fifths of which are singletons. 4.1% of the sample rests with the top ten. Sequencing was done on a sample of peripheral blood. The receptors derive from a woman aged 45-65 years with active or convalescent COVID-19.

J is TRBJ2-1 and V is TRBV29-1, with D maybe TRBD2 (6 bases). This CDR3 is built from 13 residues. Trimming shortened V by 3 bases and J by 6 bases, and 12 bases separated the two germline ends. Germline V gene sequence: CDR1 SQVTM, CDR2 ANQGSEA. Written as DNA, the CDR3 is TGCAGCGTTGACATTGGGAGGCGCAATGAGCAGTTCTTC. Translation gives CSVDIGRRNEQFF.

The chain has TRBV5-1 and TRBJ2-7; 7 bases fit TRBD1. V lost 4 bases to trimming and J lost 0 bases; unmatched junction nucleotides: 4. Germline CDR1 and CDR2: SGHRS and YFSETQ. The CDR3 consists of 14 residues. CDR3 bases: TGCGCCAGCAGCGAGGGGGCAAGCTCCTACGAGCAGTACTTC. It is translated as CASSEGASSYEQYF.

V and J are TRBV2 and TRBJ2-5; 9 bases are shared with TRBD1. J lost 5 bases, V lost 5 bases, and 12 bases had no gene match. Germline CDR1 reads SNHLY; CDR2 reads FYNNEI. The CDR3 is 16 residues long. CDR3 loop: CASSFTDRGPSETQYF. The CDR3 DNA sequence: TGTGCCAGCAGTTTCACGGACAGGGGACCTTCGGAGACCCAGTACTTC.

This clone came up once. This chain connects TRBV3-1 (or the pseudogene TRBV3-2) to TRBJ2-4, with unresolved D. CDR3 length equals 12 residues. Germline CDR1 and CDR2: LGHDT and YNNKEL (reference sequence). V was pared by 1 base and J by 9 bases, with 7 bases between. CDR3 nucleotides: TGTGCCAGCAGCCAAGCCCACAGCATTCAGTACTTC. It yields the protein CASSQAHSIQYF.

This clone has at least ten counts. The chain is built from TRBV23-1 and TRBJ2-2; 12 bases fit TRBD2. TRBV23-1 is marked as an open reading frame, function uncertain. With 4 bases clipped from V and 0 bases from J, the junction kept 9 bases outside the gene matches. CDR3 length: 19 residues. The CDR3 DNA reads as TGCGCCAGCAGTCGGGCTGCTAGCGGGAGGGGCCCGAACACCGGGGAGCTGTTTTTT. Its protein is CASSRAASGRGPNTGELFF.

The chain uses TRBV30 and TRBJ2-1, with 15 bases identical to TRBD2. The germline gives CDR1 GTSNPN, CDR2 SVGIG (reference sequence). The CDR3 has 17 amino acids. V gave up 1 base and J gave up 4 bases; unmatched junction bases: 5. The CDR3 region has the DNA TGTGCCTGGAGTGCCCCCGGGACTAGCGGGAGGTACAATGAGCAGTTCTTC. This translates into CAWSAPGTSGRYNEQFF.

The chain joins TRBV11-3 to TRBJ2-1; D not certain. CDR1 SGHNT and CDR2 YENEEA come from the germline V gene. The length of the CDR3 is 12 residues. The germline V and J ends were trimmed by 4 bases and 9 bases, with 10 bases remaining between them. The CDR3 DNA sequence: TGTGCCAGCAGCTCCCGGGTGGGTGAGCAGTTCTTC. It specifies CASSSRVGEQFF.

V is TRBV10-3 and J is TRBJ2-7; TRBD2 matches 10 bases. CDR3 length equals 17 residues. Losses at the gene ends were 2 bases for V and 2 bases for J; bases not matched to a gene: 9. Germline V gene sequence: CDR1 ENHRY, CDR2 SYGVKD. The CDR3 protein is CAISEPQRGLAAYEQYF. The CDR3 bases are TGTGCCATCAGTGAGCCGCAGCGTGGACTAGCGGCCTACGAGCAGTACTTC.

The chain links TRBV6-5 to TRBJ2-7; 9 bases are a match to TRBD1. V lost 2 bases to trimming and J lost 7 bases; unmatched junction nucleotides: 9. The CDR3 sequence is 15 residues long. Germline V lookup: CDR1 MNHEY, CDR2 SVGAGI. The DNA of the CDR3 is TGTGCCAGCAGTTACATTGGGACAGGGAAGGGGGAGCAGTACTTC. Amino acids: CASSYIGTGKGEQYF.

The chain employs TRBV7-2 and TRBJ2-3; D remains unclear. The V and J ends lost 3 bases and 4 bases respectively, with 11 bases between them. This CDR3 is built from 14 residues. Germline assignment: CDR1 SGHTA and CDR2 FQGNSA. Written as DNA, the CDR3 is TGTGCCAGCAGCTTGGGCACCCTCGCAGATACGCAGTATTTT. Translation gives CASSLGTLADTQYF. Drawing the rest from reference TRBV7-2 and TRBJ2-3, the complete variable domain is GAGVSQSPSNKVTEKGKDVELRCDPISGHTALYWYRQSLGQGLEFLIYFQGNSAPDKSGLPSDRFSAERTGGSVSTLTIQRTQQEDSAVYLCASSLGTLADTQYFGPGTRLTVL.

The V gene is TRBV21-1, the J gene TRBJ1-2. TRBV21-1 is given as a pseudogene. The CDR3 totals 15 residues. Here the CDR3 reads CASSKVRGGDYGYTF. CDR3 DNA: TGTGCCAGCAGCAAAGTGAGGGGGGGAGACTATGGCTACACCTTC.

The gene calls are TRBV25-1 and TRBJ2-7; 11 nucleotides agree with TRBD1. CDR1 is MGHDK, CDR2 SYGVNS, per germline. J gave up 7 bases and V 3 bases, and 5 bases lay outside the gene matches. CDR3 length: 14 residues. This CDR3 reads CASSDRTGGLEQYF. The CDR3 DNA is TGTGCCAGCAGTGACCGGACAGGGGGCTTGGAGCAGTACTTC.

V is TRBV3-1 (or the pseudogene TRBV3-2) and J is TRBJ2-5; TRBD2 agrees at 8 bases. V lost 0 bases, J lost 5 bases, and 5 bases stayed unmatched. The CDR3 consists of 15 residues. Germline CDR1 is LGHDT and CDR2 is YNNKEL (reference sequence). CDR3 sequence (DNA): TGTGCCAGCAGCCAAGAAACTAGCGGTCGGGAGACCCAGTACTTC. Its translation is CASSQETSGRETQYF.

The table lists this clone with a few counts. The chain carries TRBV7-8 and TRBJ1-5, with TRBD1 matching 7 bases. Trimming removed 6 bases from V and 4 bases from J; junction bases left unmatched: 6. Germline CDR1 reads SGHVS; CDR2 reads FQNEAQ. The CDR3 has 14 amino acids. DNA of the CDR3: TGTGCCAGCAGTCTCGGACAGGCAAATCAGCCCCAGCATTTT. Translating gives CASSLGQANQPQHF.